This T cell receptor beta chain was identified during a study of cytomegalovirus exposure and HLA in healthy donors. Study information: A subsequent analysis stated that the 100 to 150 validation repertoires were run on the same platform as the roughly 670 first-cohort repertoires.

Sequencing used immunoSEQ multiplex PCR; TCRdb keeps in-frame clones, though not all of them. The sample records 50,000 or so clones, nearly 95% being singletons. The CDR3 has 14 residues. J gave up 9 bases and V 4 bases, and 8 bases lay outside the gene matches. Germline loops: CDR1 SGHRS, CDR2 YFSETQ. Whole-study findings and limits: Specificity for CMV antigens was confirmed in vitro for a few of the CMV-associated chains. TCR beta chains numbering more than 150 were designated cytomegalovirus-associated.

On this clone: What it binds is unknown.

The donors were members of the approximately 120-subject validation cohort (separate from the roughly 680-subject first cohort). V gene TRBV5-1 combines with J gene TRBJ2-1; 9 bases fit TRBD2. The TCR originated in a woman aged 18-29 years in good health and CMV-seropositive. Specimen: PBMCs. The CDR3 sequence: CASSGLAGEGEQFF. CDR3 DNA sequence: TGCGCCAGCAGCGGATTAGCGGGAGAAGGTGAGCAGTTCTTC.